The 8 T cell receptor beta chains below were found in one sample sequenced in a study of T cell changes during pregnancy in multiple sclerosis (dated by TCRdb to the late 2010s). The library was obtained by the immunoSEQ multiplex PCR assay. In TCRdb, the immuneACCESS table is reduced to in-frame sequences with V and J assigned. These tables do not hold every clone; where another copy was compared, an unresolved V gene accounts for under half, and the others remain unexplained. Present in this sample are around 69,000 clones, over 85% of which were seen just once. The ten largest make up approximately 1.2% of the sample. Sequencing used peripheral blood, obtained in the third trimester of pregnancy. The receptors stem from a female donor with multiple sclerosis, enrolled in a pregnancy study.

V is TRBV18 and J is TRBJ1-1; 7 bases line up with TRBD1. This CDR3 has 14 amino acids. J gave up 1 base and V 4 bases, and 3 bases lay outside the gene matches. Germline V lookup: CDR1 KGHSH, CDR2 LQKENI. CDR3 protein: CASSQGQPNTEAFF. The CDR3, as DNA: TGTGCCAGCTCACAGGGACAGCCGAACACTGAAGCTTTCTTT.

V gene TRBV7-2 combines with J gene TRBJ1-6, with D unclear. Germline V gene sequence: CDR1 SGHTA, CDR2 FQGNSA. V gave up 5 bases and J gave up 12 bases, with 11 bases separating them. This CDR3 comprises 12 residues. CDR3 coding DNA: TGTGCCAGCAGCCCTGGGCGGGGACCCCTCCACTTT. It yields the protein CASSPGRGPLHF.

The chain employs TRBV6-1 and TRBJ1-2, with 7 bases identical to TRBD1. J was trimmed by 8 bases and V by 1 base; bases with no gene match: 7. Looked up from germline, CDR1 is MNHNS and CDR2 is SASEGT. This CDR3 is built from 14 residues. This chain's CDR3 is CASSEEQGSYGYTF. The CDR3 region has the DNA TGTGCCAGCAGTGAAGAACAGGGGTCCTACGGCTACACCTTC.

The V gene is TRBV7-9, the J gene TRBJ1-1, with a weak D call TRBD1 (6 bases). The length of the CDR3 is 14 residues. CDR1 and CDR2 from the germline V gene are SEHNR and FQNEAQ (reference sequence). The CDR3 is CATEAGALGTEAFF. CDR3 bases: TGTGCTACCGAGGCGGGGGCCCTGGGCACTGAAGCTTTCTTT.

Points on this clone: The same CDR3 also results from other DNA sequences found in this sample. This sequence joins TRBV5-6 and TRBJ2-7, with 11 bases identical to TRBD2. Germline V gene lookup returns CDR1 SGHDT and CDR2 YYEEEE. The CDR3 has 15 amino acids. Trimming at V came to 5 bases and at J to 1 base, leaving 5 bases not matched to a gene. In DNA form, the CDR3 reads TGTGCCAGCAGTCTCGGGACTAGCGGTTCCTACGAGCAGTACTTC. Protein: CASSLGTSGSYEQYF.

This clone was observed a single time. The chain recombines TRBV7-6 with TRBJ2-7, with TRBD1 matching over 8 bases. With V trimmed by 6 bases and J by 2 bases, 12 bases remained unmatched. Per the germline V gene, CDR1 is SGHVS and CDR2 is FNYEAQ. This CDR3 contains 16 residues. The chain's CDR3 is CASSPPGTGNTYEQYF. The CDR3 coding sequence is TGTGCCAGCAGTCCCCCCGGGACAGGTAACACCTACGAGCAGTACTTC.

The chain is built from TRBV7-8 and TRBJ2-7; D remains ambiguous. V was shortened by 0 bases and J by 0 bases, with 6 bases between the two germline ends. The CDR3 has 14 residues. Germline V gene lookup returns CDR1 SGHVS and CDR2 FQNEAQ. CDR3 amino acids: CASSLAVSSYEQYF. DNA of the CDR3: TGTGCCAGCAGCTTAGCCGTGAGCTCCTACGAGCAGTACTTC.

The J gene is TRBJ1-2, the V gene TRBV5-1, with D perhaps matching TRBD1 (6 bases). V was shortened by 3 bases and J by 0 bases, with 15 bases between the two germline ends. The CDR3 totals 16 residues. The germline gives CDR1 SGHRS, CDR2 YFSETQ. CDR3 amino acids: CASSSSQGPSNYGYTF. CDR3 in DNA: TGCGCCAGCAGCTCGAGCCAGGGGCCGTCTAACTATGGCTACACCTTC.